Listed below are T cell receptor beta chains from one sample, sequenced in a study of T cell responses to AZD1222 COVID-19 vaccine. TCRdb keeps only in-frame clones here, not all; method: immunoSEQ multiplex PCR. This sample has around 160,000 clones, with approximately 91% found just once. Sequences were derived from peripheral blood, sampled 28 days after the second AZD1222 dose. These receptors were obtained from an adult who received the AZD1222 COVID-19 vaccine. Each CDR3 is given with its conserved first and last residue. The D gene is left open where the match is weak. Clone sizes are given selectively: once, few, many, or a class where the clone is expanded.

J gene | V gene | CDR3 length | D gene | clone size | CDR3 protein
TRBJ2-1 | TRBV9 | 15 | TRBD2 | few | CASSSSGGYYNEQFF
TRBJ2-1 | TRBV19 | 12 | TRBD1 | NA | CASRGQLNEQFF
TRBJ1-4 | TRBV4-1 | 16 | TRBD1 | NA | CASSQVAGTGNEKLFF
TRBJ2-2 | TRBV4-1 | 16 | TRBD1 | NA | CASSQPRTGSAGELFF
TRBJ2-7 | TRBV2 | 12 | NA | NA | CASSFTAHEQYF
TRBJ1-1 | TRBV27 | 14 | NA | NA | CASSFEGRNTEAFF
TRBJ2-1 | TRBV24-1 | 15 | NA | NA | CATSRGWTNEDEQFF
TRBJ2-1 | TRBV7-2 | 16 | TRBD2 | NA | CASSLASLAGLNEQFF
TRBJ2-1 | TRBV21-1 | 13 | NA | NA | CASSNGGHNEQFF
TRBJ1-1 | TRBV11-3 | 15 | NA | NA | CASSSSDRLNTEAFF
TRBJ1-2 | TRBV10-3 | 16 | NA | NA | CAISESVGVARDGYTF
TRBJ1-1 | TRBV7-9 | 18 | TRBD1 | NA | CASSSMSAQTGGRAEAFF
TRBJ1-4 | TRBV9 | 15 | NA | NA | CASSPQVEGNEKLFF
TRBJ1-2 | TRBV29-1 | 11 | NA | NA | CSVNTLGGYTF
TRBJ1-1 | TRBV29-1 | 12 | NA | once | CSVVTRNTEAFF
TRBJ2-3 | TRBV9 | 14 | TRBD2 | NA | CASTGGTRTDTQYF
TRBJ2-1 | TRBV7-9 | 14 | NA | NA | CASSLAAQPNEQFF
TRBJ2-4 | TRBV11-3 | 19 | NA | NA | CASSLDRGPTDLAKNIQYF
TRBJ2-7 | TRBV4-2 | 16 | TRBD2 | NA | CASSRPLGLATYEQYF
TRBJ2-6 | TRBV5-1 | 21 | TRBD2 | NA | CASSPLPGLAGVNSGANVLTF
TRBJ2-7 | TRBV7-9 | 16 | TRBD2 | NA | CASSSRTSGIPYEQYF
TRBJ2-7 | TRBV5-4 | 14 | TRBD2 | NA | CASRLGLGAAEQYF
TRBJ2-1 | TRBV5-6 | 16 | TRBD2 | NA | CASRSSGSPNTNEQFF
TRBJ2-1 | TRBV3-1/TRBV3-2 | 15 | TRBD2 | NA | CASSLAGGVDNEQFF
TRBJ2-7 | TRBV6-5 | 13 | TRBD1 | NA | CASSNRGLNEQYF
TRBJ1-5 | TRBV27 | 13 | TRBD1 | NA | CASKQGASQPQHF
TRBJ2-1 | TRBV6-2/TRBV6-3 | 15 | TRBD2 | NA | CASSYSSSGGHEQFF
TRBJ1-2 | TRBV12-3/TRBV12-4 | 12 | NA | few | CASSSSSYGYTF
TRBJ1-2 | TRBV18 | 14 | NA | NA | CASSPPGHSYGYTF
TRBJ1-6 | TRBV21-1 | 15 | NA | NA | CASSKACGPNSPLHF
TRBJ1-1 | TRBV10-3 | 12 | NA | NA | CAISERGTEAFF
TRBJ1-4 | TRBV21-1 | 16 | NA | NA | CASSKPQDTSNEKLFF
TRBJ1-2 | TRBV29-1 | 14 | TRBD1 | NA | CSVLATTGNYGYTF
TRBJ1-2 | TRBV7-9 | 15 | NA | NA | CASSYQGGWNYGYTF
TRBJ2-3 | TRBV12-3/TRBV12-4 | 11 | NA | NA | CASSPRDTQYF
TRBJ1-5 | TRBV19 | 16 | NA | NA | CASSTRHGISNQPQHF
TRBJ1-6 | TRBV19 | 14 | NA | NA | CASRVSLINSPLHF
TRBJ2-5 | TRBV6-5 | 14 | NA | NA | CASKLQVPDETQYF
TRBJ1-5 | TRBV6-4 | 17 | NA | NA | CASSDSPQRLSDQPQHF
TRBJ1-2 | TRBV6-5 | 14 | NA | NA | CASSYRAGDYGYTF
TRBJ1-5 | TRBV9 | 14 | TRBD1 | once | CASSTGQGDQPQHF
TRBJ1-5 | TRBV13 | 13 | TRBD1 | NA | CASGQGARQPQHF
TRBJ2-5 | TRBV4-1 | 13 | NA | NA | CASSQIGHETQYF
TRBJ2-7 | TRBV3-1/TRBV3-2 | 16 | TRBD2 | few | CASSQELAASSYEQYF
TRBJ2-3 | TRBV2 | 14 | NA | NA | CASRAGLSTDTQYF
TRBJ1-2 | TRBV4-2 | 16 | NA | once | CASSQVTDQPNYGYTF
TRBJ2-5 | TRBV5-6 | 12 | NA | NA | CASRSLRGTQYF